This TCR beta chain was documented in a study of blood T cell repertoires in COVID-19. Per germline, CDR1 KGHDR and CDR2 SFDVKD. The CDR3 is 15 residues long. The germline V and J ends were trimmed by 2 bases and 3 bases, with 12 bases remaining between them. Profiled with immunoSEQ multiplex PCR; TCRdb holds only in-frame clones, not every one. The repertoire holds about 160,000 clones, with about four fifths as singletons. Sequenced input: PBMCs or T cells enriched from blood (not recorded which). The chain links TRBV24-1 to TRBJ2-5; D remains unclear. The clonotype originates from a woman aged 45-60 years in a cohort exposed to, infected with or recovered from COVID-19 (not recorded which). The CDR3 bases are TGTGCCACCAGTGATTCAGGATTAGATGAAGAGACCCAGTACTTC. Its protein product is CATSDSGLDEETQYF.